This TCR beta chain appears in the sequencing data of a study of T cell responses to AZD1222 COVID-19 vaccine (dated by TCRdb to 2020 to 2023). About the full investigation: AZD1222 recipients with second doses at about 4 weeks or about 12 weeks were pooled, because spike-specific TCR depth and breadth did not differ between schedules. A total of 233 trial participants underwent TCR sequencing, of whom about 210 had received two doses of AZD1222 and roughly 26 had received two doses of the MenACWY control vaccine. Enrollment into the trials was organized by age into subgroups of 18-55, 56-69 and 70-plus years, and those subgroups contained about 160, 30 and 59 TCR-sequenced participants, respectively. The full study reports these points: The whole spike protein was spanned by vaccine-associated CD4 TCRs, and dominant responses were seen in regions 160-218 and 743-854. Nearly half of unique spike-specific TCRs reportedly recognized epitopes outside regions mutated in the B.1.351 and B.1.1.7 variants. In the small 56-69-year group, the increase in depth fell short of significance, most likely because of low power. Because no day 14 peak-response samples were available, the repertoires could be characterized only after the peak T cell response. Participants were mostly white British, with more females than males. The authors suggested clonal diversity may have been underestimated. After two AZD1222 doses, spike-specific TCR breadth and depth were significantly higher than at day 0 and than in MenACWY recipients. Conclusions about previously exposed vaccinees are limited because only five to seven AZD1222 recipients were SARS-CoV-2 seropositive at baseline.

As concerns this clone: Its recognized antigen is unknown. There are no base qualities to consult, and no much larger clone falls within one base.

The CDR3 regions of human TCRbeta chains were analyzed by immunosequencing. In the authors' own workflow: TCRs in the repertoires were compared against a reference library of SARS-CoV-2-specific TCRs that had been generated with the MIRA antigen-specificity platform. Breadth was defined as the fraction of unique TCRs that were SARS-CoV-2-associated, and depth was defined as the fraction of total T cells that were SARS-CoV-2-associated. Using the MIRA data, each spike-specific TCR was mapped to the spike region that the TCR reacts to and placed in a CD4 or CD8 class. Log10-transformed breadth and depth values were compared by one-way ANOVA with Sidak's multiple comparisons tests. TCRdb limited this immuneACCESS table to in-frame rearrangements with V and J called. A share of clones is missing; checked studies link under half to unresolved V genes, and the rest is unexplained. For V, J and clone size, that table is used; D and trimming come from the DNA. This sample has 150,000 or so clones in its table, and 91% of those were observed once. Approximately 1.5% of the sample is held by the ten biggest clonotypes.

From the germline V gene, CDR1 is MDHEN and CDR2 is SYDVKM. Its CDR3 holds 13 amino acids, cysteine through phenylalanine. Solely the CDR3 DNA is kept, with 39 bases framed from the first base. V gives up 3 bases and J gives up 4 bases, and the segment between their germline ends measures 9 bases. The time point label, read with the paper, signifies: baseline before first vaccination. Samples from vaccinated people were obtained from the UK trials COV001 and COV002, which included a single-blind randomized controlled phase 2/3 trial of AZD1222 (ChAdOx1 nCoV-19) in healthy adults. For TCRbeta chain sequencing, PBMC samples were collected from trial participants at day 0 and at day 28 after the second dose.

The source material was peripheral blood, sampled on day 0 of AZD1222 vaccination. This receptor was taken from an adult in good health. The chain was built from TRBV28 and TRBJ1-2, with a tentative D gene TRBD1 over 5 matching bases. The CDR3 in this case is CASSFGGGYGYTF. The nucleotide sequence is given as TGTGCCAGCAGTTTCGGGGGGGGCTATGGCTACACCTTC.